The 19 T cell receptor beta chains below all came from one sample that was sequenced in a study of radiation and T cells in renal cell carcinoma. TCRdb's table, derived via immunoSEQ multiplex PCR, lists solely in-frame clones and lacks some. The sample consists of around 140,000 clones, 75% to 90% of them appearing once. As for time point: blood 4 weeks post-SBRT, at nephrectomy. The sample's treatment: 15 Gy SBRT to primary tumor, nephrectomy 4 weeks later. Sequenced here: blood, sampled from a patient whose treatment included radiotherapy and nephrectomy. The receptors come from a woman between 45 and 65 years old with renal cell carcinoma.

This clone was detected once. This chain connects TRBV2 to TRBJ1-2, with D unclear. The CDR3 runs 14 residues. Per the germline V gene, CDR1 is SNHLY and CDR2 is FYNNEI. V dropped 2 bases and J dropped 2 bases, with 9 bases sitting between them. The CDR3, as DNA: TGTGCCAGCAGTGAACAGGTGGAAAACTATGGCTACACCTTC. Its protein is CASSEQVENYGYTF.

The sample holds one count of this clone. This chain uses TRBV9 with TRBJ2-1; D ambiguous. The germline V gene encodes CDR1 SGDLS and CDR2 YYNGEE. With 1 base removed from V and 3 bases from J, the gap between germline ends came to 20 bases. The CDR3 loop spans 18 amino acids. CDR3 protein: CASSVNPNRARHYNEQFF. The CDR3 DNA sequence: TGTGCCAGCAGCGTAAACCCGAATCGGGCTAGACACTACAATGAGCAGTTCTTC.

The chain recombines TRBV11-3 with TRBJ2-1; 11 positions match TRBD2. The CDR3 sequence is 16 residues long. Losses at the gene ends were 4 bases for V and 7 bases for J; bases not matched to a gene: 9. CDR1 and CDR2 from the germline V gene are SGHNT and YENEEA. This CDR3 reads CASSSHLAGGINEQFF. CDR3 nucleotide sequence: TGTGCCAGCAGCTCCCATCTAGCGGGAGGAATTAATGAGCAGTTCTTC.

The chain is built from TRBV9 and TRBJ1-2; no clear D gene. V was trimmed by 0 bases and J by 4 bases, leaving 13 bases between them. Per the germline V gene, CDR1 is SGDLS and CDR2 is YYNGEE. The CDR3 totals 15 residues. Written as DNA, the CDR3 is TGTGCCAGCAGCGTAGATCCGGTGAGGGCCTATGGCTACACCTTC. Encoded protein: CASSVDPVRAYGYTF.

V gene TRBV28 combines with J gene TRBJ1-1; 8 nucleotides align to TRBD1. Losses at the gene ends were 6 bases for V and 10 bases for J; bases not matched to a gene: 10. The CDR3 totals 13 residues. Germline V CDR1 and CDR2: MDHEN, SYDVKM. CDR3 nucleotides: TGTGCCAGCAGAGGAATGGACAGGGTGGGAGCTTTCTTT. Its protein product is CASRGMDRVGAFF. Full variable domain (rest looked up from reference TRBV28 and TRBJ1-1): DVKVTQSSRYLVKRTGEKVFLECVQDMDHENMFWYRQDPGLGLRLIYFSYDVKMKEKGDIPEGYSVSREKKERFSLILESASTNQTSMYLCASRGMDRVGAFFGQGTRLTVV.

J is TRBJ2-1 and V is TRBV7-7; no definite D call. This CDR3 is built from 14 residues. Trimming removed 3 bases at V and 8 bases at J, with 14 bases between. The germline CDR1 and CDR2 sequences are SSHAT and FNYEAQ (reference sequence). CDR3 nucleotides: TGTGCCAGCAGCTTTGGTCAGGCGAACGATGAGCAGTTCTTC. This gives the protein CASSFGQANDEQFF.

V and J are TRBV7-9 and TRBJ2-5, with D unresolved. The CDR3 is 12 amino acids. The germline CDR1 and CDR2 sequences are SEHNR and FQNEAQ (reference sequence). V was pared by 6 bases and J by 9 bases, with 14 bases between. CDR3 region: CASSFDMSPQYF. The DNA of the CDR3 is TGTGCCAGCAGTTTTGACATGTCGCCCCAGTACTTC.

The genes are TRBV28 and TRBJ2-1, with 9 bases matching TRBD2. J gave up 7 bases and V 5 bases, and 15 bases lay outside the gene matches. The CDR3 is 17 amino acids. Germline loops: CDR1 MDHEN, CDR2 SYDVKM. CDR3 loop: CASSQTPLAGVGNEQFF. In DNA, the CDR3 is TGTGCCAGCAGTCAAACCCCCTTAGCGGGAGTTGGTAATGAGCAGTTCTTC.

The chain employs TRBV7-8 and TRBJ1-4; TRBD1 might be the D (6 bases). CDR1 and CDR2 from the germline V gene are SGHVS and FQNEAQ. The CDR3 is 14 residues long. V lost 2 bases, J lost 5 bases, and 9 bases lay in between. The CDR3 loop reads CASSLKGGNEKLFF. For the CDR3, the DNA is TGTGCCAGCAGCTTAAAAGGGGGAAATGAAAAACTGTTTTTT.

The chain couples TRBV30 to TRBJ1-3, with TRBD1 as a possible D gene (6 bases). V lost 0 bases and J 9 bases, leaving 15 bases between the germline ends. CDR3 length equals 14 residues. Germline lookup yields CDR1 GTSNPN and CDR2 SVGIG (reference sequence). CDR3 in DNA: TGTGCCTGGAGTGTAGGAGGGGGGCGCGGCACCATATATTTT. This gives the protein CAWSVGGGRGTIYF.

The chain employs TRBV9 and TRBJ2-5, with a tentative D call TRBD2 (7 bases). The CDR3 runs to 14 residues. CDR1 SGDLS and CDR2 YYNGEE come from the germline V gene. V shed 4 bases and J shed 2 bases, with 12 bases lying between them. The DNA for the CDR3 is TGTGCCAGCAGCACAGGGACTAAGCAAGAGACCCAGTACTTC. Its translation: CASSTGTKQETQYF.

The chain has TRBV4-2 and TRBJ2-7; TRBD2 might be the D (5 bases). Trimming cost V 0 bases and J 2 bases, with 14 bases left between them. The CDR3 spans 16 residues. Germline assignment: CDR1 LGHNA and CDR2 YNFKEQ. CDR3 amino acids: CASSQDRSQEAYEQYF. The CDR3 DNA follows: TGTGCCAGCAGCCAAGATAGGTCGCAGGAGGCCTACGAGCAGTACTTC.

This clone was counted a few times. This chain connects TRBV5-1 to TRBJ1-1; no definite D call. CDR1 and CDR2 from the germline V gene are SGHRS and YFSETQ. Trimming removed 2 bases at V and 1 base at J, with 12 bases between. The CDR3 contains 15 residues. The CDR3 here is CASSFSPAPNTEAFF. In nucleotides, the CDR3 is TGCGCCAGCAGCTTCTCCCCGGCCCCGAACACTGAAGCTTTCTTT.

The chain uses TRBV7-8 and TRBJ1-1; the D is unclear. Germline CDR1 and CDR2: SGHVS and FQNEAQ. CDR3 length: 14 residues. Trimming removed 1 base from V and 2 bases from J, with 8 bases in between. CDR3 region: CASSLGTGNTEAFF. In nucleotides, the CDR3 is TGTGCCAGCAGCTTAGGGACGGGAAACACTGAAGCTTTCTTT.

The J gene is TRBJ2-1, the V gene TRBV7-2; 8 bases are shared with TRBD2. The CDR3 consists of 15 residues. Germline trimming cut 1 base from V and 7 bases from J; bases unmatched to any gene: 6. Germline CDR1 SGHTA, CDR2 FQGNSA. This CDR3 is CASSLVAGGGNEQFF. The DNA of the CDR3 is TGTGCCAGCAGCTTAGTTGCGGGGGGTGGGAATGAGCAGTTCTTC.

This chain connects TRBV7-2 to TRBJ1-1; TRBD1 is a possible D gene (5 bases). This CDR3 is 15 amino acids long. V dropped 5 bases and J dropped 1 base, with 14 bases sitting between them. Germline CDR1 and CDR2: SGHTA and FQGNSA. CDR3 region: CASSTSTVANTEAFF. Written as DNA, the CDR3 is TGTGCCAGCAGCACCTCGACAGTGGCGAACACTGAAGCTTTCTTT.

The J gene is TRBJ2-7, the V gene TRBV9; 8 bases are a match to TRBD2. The CDR3 has 15 amino acids. The J segment lost 2 bases and the V segment lost 0 bases, leaving 4 bases of the junction unmatched. CDR1 SGDLS and CDR2 YYNGEE come from the germline V gene. Here the CDR3 DNA reads TGTGCCAGCAGCGTAGCGGGAGGGCTCCCCTACGAGCAGTACTTC. Protein sequence: CASSVAGGLPYEQYF. Full variable domain (missing parts from reference TRBV9 and TRBJ2-7): DSGVTQTPKHLITATGQRVTLRCSPRSGDLSVYWYQQSLDQGLQFLIQYYNGEERAKGNILERFSAQQFPDLHSELNLSSLELGDSALYFCASSVAGGLPYEQYFGPGTRLTVT.

This sequence joins TRBV28 and TRBJ1-4; 8 nucleotides align to TRBD1. This CDR3 is 16 amino acids long. The V segment lost 2 bases and the J segment 0 bases; nucleotides outside the gene matches: 2. Germline V gives CDR1 MDHEN, CDR2 SYDVKM. In DNA, the CDR3 is TGTGCCAGCAGTTTAGGACAGGGAGCAACTAATGAAAAACTGTTTTTT. This codes for CASSLGQGATNEKLFF.

This clone is a singleton in its sample. The same CDR3 also results from other DNA sequences found in this sample. V gene TRBV27 combines with J gene TRBJ2-5; D is possibly TRBD2 (5 bases). This CDR3 contains 15 residues. V lost 6 bases and J 1 base, leaving 15 bases between the germline ends. Looked up from germline, CDR1 is MNHEY and CDR2 is SMNVEV (reference sequence). CDR3 protein: CASSPSPGLQETQYF. The CDR3 nucleotides are TGTGCCAGCAGCCCGTCTCCCGGACTCCAAGAGACCCAGTACTTC.